This T cell receptor (beta chain) was observed in a study of regulatory T cells in long-lasting Graves disease (dated by TCRdb to the early 2020s). Background for the entire study: To count as having persistent Graves' disease, a patient had to have received antithyroid drug treatment for over 5 years with TSH receptor autoantibodies remaining persistently positive. In the clinical cohort, patients with persistent Graves' disease had used antithyroid drugs for an average of about 10.3 years. This study used TCR sequencing and RNA sequencing of peripheral blood to compare persistent Graves' disease patients against newly diagnosed Graves' disease patients. A total of 33 samples underwent TCR sequencing, from roughly 13 patients with persistent Graves' disease and some 20 patients with newly diagnosed Graves' disease. The study took place in China and was registered as a clinical trial.

Results and caveats for the whole study, not just this receptor: The study examined only peripheral blood because the primary lesion, thyroid tissue, could not be accessed. Sequencing and analysis were limited to the TCR beta chain. More public clonotypes were shared among persistent patients (around 2,600) than among newly diagnosed patients (966). TRBV28, TRBJ1-2 and TRBJ2-5 were preferentially used in persistent disease, while TRBV20-1 and TRBJ2-1 were favored in newly diagnosed disease. Compared with newly diagnosed patients, persistent Graves' disease patients had lower TCR Shannon entropy and fewer highly expanded clones, which suggests clonal expansion. The authors noted that the small sample size was a limitation that may lower accuracy.

This specimen's time point label, interpreted: persistent/refractory GD, antithyroid drugs over 5 years with positive TRAb. For both TCR sequencing and RNA sequencing, RNA was extracted from PBMCs using TRIzol. The diagnosis of Graves' disease followed American Thyroid Association guidelines. Recruitment of patients was carried out at an endocrinology department in Xi'an, China. From each patient, around 9 milliliters of peripheral blood was collected into an EDTA anticoagulant tube. Ficoll Paque Plus density gradient separation was used to isolate PBMCs, and no further T cell sorting was performed. RNA quality was checked with an Agilent 2100 Bioanalyzer and agarose gel, and concentration with a NanoDrop 2000. V is reduced by 0 bases and J by 5 bases, leaving a spacing of 17 bases between them. Spanning cysteine to phenylalanine, the CDR3 consists of 18 amino acids. This entry keeps only the CDR3 DNA: 54 bases, framed from base 1. CDR1 and CDR2 are read off the germline V gene (reference sequence) as PRHDT and FYEKMQ.

For this clonotype: The antigen it recognizes is unknown. No qualities accompany the bases; no much larger clone lies one base away.

The library came from multiplex PCR. Data came from an Illumina HiSeq 4000. iRepertoire HTBI primers and Arm-PCR amplification of CDR3 regions were used to construct TCR beta libraries. PCR products were gel purified before sequencing. Concerning the study's data processing: Gene usage analysis of CDR3 amino acid clonotypes used the 55 to 80 TRBV and 11 to 15 TRBJ segments found across samples. COPE and FqMerger were used to merge the filtered high-quality paired reads into contigs. Contigs were aligned with BLAST to IMGT TRBV, TRBD and TRBJ reference genes, and CDR3 was defined per IMGT. Any clonotype with a frequency above 0.1% was counted as a highly expanded clone. Repertoire diversity was measured by Shannon entropy, and V-J evenness by the Gini coefficient. Clonotypes shared by more than one individual were considered public. In TCRdb, the public reads were trimmed at Q25 with fastp and aligned with MiXCR, with productive beta chains retained. Each CDR3 protein appears once, grouped with its most common genes and DNA. These V and J calls are TCRdb output, not the study's own analysis. The sample table contains around 400,000 distinct CDR3 sequences; only one count was recorded for roughly a fifth of them. The ten largest clones represent about 13% of the sample.

This TCR came from a female donor with Graves disease. The chain was built from TRBV13 and TRBJ1-6; a weak D assignment points to TRBD1 (6 bases agree). The sequencing used peripheral blood mononuclear cells (PBMCs), collected when the disease was refractory, from a patient treated with antithyroid drugs. The CDR3 reads as follows: CASSLGSSTGSHNSPLHF. Here is the DNA: TGTGCCAGCAGCTTAGGTAGCTCTACAGGGTCCCATAATTCACCCCTCCACTTT.